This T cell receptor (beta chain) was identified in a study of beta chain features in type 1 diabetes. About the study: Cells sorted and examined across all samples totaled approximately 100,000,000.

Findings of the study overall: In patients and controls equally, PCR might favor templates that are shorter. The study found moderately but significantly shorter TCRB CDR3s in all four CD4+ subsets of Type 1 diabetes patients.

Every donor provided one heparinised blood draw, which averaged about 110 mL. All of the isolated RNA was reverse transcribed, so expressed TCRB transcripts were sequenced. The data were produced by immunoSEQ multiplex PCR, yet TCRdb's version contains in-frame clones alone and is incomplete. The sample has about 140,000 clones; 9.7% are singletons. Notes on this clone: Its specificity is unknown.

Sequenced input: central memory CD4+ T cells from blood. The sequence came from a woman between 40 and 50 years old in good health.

The CDR3 loop is CASSLDHNDGYTF. The CDR3 DNA reads TGCGCCAGCAGCTTGGACCACAATGATGGCTACACCTTC. The chain joins TRBV5-1 to TRBJ1-2, with unresolved D. This CDR3 contains 13 residues. V lost 0 bases and J 6 bases, leaving 9 bases between the germline ends. Germline V lookup: CDR1 SGHRS, CDR2 YFSETQ.